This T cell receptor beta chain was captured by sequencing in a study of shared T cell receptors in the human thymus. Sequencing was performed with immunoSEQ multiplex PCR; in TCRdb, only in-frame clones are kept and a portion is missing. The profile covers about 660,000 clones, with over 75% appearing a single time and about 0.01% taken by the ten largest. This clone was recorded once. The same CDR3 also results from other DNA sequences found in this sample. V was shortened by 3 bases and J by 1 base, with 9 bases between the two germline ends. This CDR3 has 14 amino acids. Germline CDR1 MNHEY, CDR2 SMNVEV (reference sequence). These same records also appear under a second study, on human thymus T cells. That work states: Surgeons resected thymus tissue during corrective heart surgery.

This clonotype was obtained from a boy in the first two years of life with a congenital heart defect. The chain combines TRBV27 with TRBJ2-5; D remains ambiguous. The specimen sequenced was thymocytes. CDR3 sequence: CASSLRGGQETQYF. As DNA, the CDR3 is TGTGCCAGCAGTTTGCGTGGTGGCCAAGAGACCCAGTACTTC.